The 20 T cell receptor beta chains reported below all come from one sample, sequenced in a study of OX40 agonist ivuxolimab in advanced cancers. Here immunoSEQ multiplex PCR was the method, and the copy in TCRdb shows in-frame clones only, minus some. Here the sample spans over 50,000 clones, approximately 83% being singletons. The sample consisted of CD4+ or CD8+ T cells sorted from blood, taken in a trial of the OX40 agonist ivuxolimab. The receptors were sampled from an adult with an advanced solid tumor such as melanoma, head and neck, liver or kidney cancer.

This chain joins TRBV7-3 and TRBJ2-7; possibly TRBD1 for D (6 bases). Trimming removed 5 bases at V and 1 base at J, with 12 bases between. CDR1 SGHTA and CDR2 FQGTGA come from the germline V gene. The CDR3 sequence is 14 residues long. CDR3 in DNA: TGTGCCAGCAGCCCCGACAGGTTTTCCTACGAGCAGTACTTC. This sequence encodes CASSPDRFSYEQYF.

V usage is TRBV6-6 and J usage is TRBJ1-1; D gene unclear. Trimming removed 5 bases from V and 6 bases from J, with 13 bases in between. The CDR3 consists of 13 residues. The germline gives CDR1 MNHNY, CDR2 SVGAGI (reference sequence). The DNA of the CDR3 is TGTGCCAGCAGTCAATCGGGGAGGCCTGAAGCTTTCTTT. Translation gives CASSQSGRPEAFF.

The chain links TRBV18 to TRBJ2-1; the match to TRBD1 covers 10 bases. Germline CDR1 KGHSH, CDR2 LQKENI. Trimming cost V 1 base and J 6 bases; bases outside gene matches: 15. This CDR3 spans 19 amino acids. Here the CDR3 reads CASSPRDRGVPSPANEQFF. For the CDR3, the DNA is TGTGCCAGCTCACCACGGGACAGGGGTGTCCCTTCCCCGGCCAATGAGCAGTTCTTC.

CDR3 sequence (DNA): TGTGCCACCAGTCAGGACGGACCTAGCACAGATACGCAGTATTTT. This codes for CATSQDGPSTDTQYF. The chain recombines TRBV15 with TRBJ2-3; D not resolved. Trimming shortened V by 6 bases and J by 0 bases, and 13 bases separated the two germline ends. In germline, CDR1 is LNHNV, CDR2 YYDKDF (reference sequence). The CDR3 sequence is 15 residues long.

The V gene is TRBV6-1, the J gene TRBJ2-7; weak D call: TRBD1 (8 bases). The CDR3 totals 15 residues. Germline lookup yields CDR1 MNHNS and CDR2 SASEGT. V lost 5 bases and J lost 2, with 16 bases in between. The CDR3 loop is CASSQNRGGPYEQYF. The CDR3, as DNA: TGTGCCAGCAGTCAGAACAGGGGGGGGCCCTACGAGCAGTACTTC.

This chain connects TRBV4-1 to TRBJ2-5, with 9 bases that match TRBD1. Near its end, the DNA agrees better with TRBJ2-7, so the J call may be wrong. The CDR3 has 14 amino acids. Germline loops: CDR1 MGHRA, CDR2 YSYEKL. This chain's CDR3 is CASSPRGQGREQYF. The CDR3 coding sequence is TGCGCCAGCAGTCCCCGGGGACAGGGCCGCGAGCAGTACTTC.

The chain joins TRBV9 to TRBJ2-2; tentatively, D is TRBD1 (6 bases). V lost 0 bases and J lost 4, with 13 bases in between. This CDR3 comprises 16 residues. The germline CDR1 and CDR2 sequences are SGDLS and YYNGEE. CDR3 sequence reads: CASSVARTALTGELFF. DNA for the CDR3: TGTGCCAGCAGCGTAGCACGGACAGCCCTCACCGGGGAGCTGTTTTTT.

The gene calls are TRBV5-1 and TRBJ2-1; D is tentatively TRBD1 or TRBD2 (5 bases each). Trimming took 4 bases from V and 1 from J, leaving 12 bases between them. The germline V gene encodes CDR1 SGHRS and CDR2 YFSETQ. This CDR3 is 15 amino acids long. The CDR3 region is CASSAFGASYNEQFF. The CDR3 bases are TGCGCCAGCAGCGCCTTCGGGGCTTCCTACAATGAGCAGTTCTTC.

The chain combines TRBV28 with TRBJ1-3; no clear D. The CDR3 is 15 amino acids. The V gene's germline CDR1 is MDHEN and CDR2 SYDVKM. V lost 4 bases, J lost 1 base, and 11 bases lay in between. In DNA, the CDR3 is TGTGCCAGCAGTTCGAGGGTCTCATCTGGAAACACCATATATTTT. Its translation is CASSSRVSSGNTIYF.

The gene calls are TRBV28 and TRBJ2-1, with 7 bases lining up with TRBD2. The CDR3 runs 17 residues. In germline, CDR1 is MDHEN, CDR2 SYDVKM. Germline trimming cut 7 bases from V and 0 bases from J; bases unmatched to any gene: 12. CDR3 nucleotide sequence: TGTGCCAGCACTCTAATCGTCGGGGGGAGCTCCTACAATGAGCAGTTCTTC. This sequence encodes CASTLIVGGSSYNEQFF.

CDR3 nucleotides: TGTGCCAGCAGCAGTCTAGGGAACACTGAAGCTTTCTTT. As protein: CASSSLGNTEAFF. The chain uses TRBV11-2 and TRBJ1-1; D remains unclear. The CDR3 contains 13 residues. Germline assignment: CDR1 SGHAT and CDR2 FQNNGV. Trimming cost V 5 bases and J 1 base, with 8 bases left between them. Based on the CDR3 plus reference TRBV11-2 and TRBJ1-1, the full variable domain is EAGVAQSPRYKIIEKRQSVAFWCNPISGHATLYWYQQILGQGPKLLIQFQNNGVVDDSQLPKDRFSAERLKGVDSTLKIQPAKLEDSAVYLCASSSLGNTEAFFGQGTRLTVV.

The chain uses TRBV2 and TRBJ2-3; no firm D call. Germline V lookup: CDR1 SNHLY, CDR2 FYNNEI. V was shortened by 5 bases and J by 0 bases, with 6 bases between the two germline ends. The CDR3 consists of 13 residues. CDR3: CASSLFSTDTQYF. The CDR3 DNA reads as TGTGCCAGCAGTCTGTTTAGCACAGATACGCAGTATTTT.

To note about this clone: The CDR3 carries no conserved terminal phenylalanine or tryptophan, so it likely arises from a read error. The DNA is omitted, as the CDR3 cannot be located on it reliably, and the CDR3 follows TCRdb's listing. The V and J genes are TRBV6-4 and TRBJ1-2. Germline V gene data show CDR1 as MRHNA and CDR2 as SNTAGT. The CDR3 spans 11 residues, counting both ends. Here the CDR3 reads CASSDETGAKC.

This clone was detected a few times. The J gene is TRBJ1-1, the V gene TRBV5-5; D gene ambiguous. The CDR3 loop spans 14 amino acids. Looked up from germline, CDR1 is SGHKS and CDR2 is YYEKEE (reference sequence). Between the trimmed V and J ends, which lost 3 bases and 0 bases, there was a span of 9 bases. CDR3 sequence reads: CASSYRALNTEAFF. Written as DNA, the CDR3 is TGTGCCAGCAGCTACCGGGCCTTGAACACTGAAGCTTTCTTT.

The chain is built from TRBV6-5 and TRBJ1-1; D is undetermined. This CDR3 comprises 16 residues. Trimming took 4 bases from V and 0 from J, leaving 15 bases between them. Germline loops: CDR1 MNHEY, CDR2 SVGAGI. CDR3 residues: CASSSRDLNMNTEAFF. In nucleotides, the CDR3 is TGTGCCAGCAGTTCCCGGGATTTAAACATGAACACTGAAGCTTTCTTT.

This chain joins TRBV23-1 and TRBJ2-4, with 9 positions matching TRBD2. TRBV23-1 is an ORF; its function is uncertain. The CDR3 spans 18 residues. Trimming removed 0 bases from V and 2 bases from J; junction bases left unmatched: 8. The CDR3, as DNA: TGCGCCAGCAGTCAATCCCCGAGAGCGGGGGGTCCCAAAAACATTCAGTACTTC. Its protein is CASSQSPRAGGPKNIQYF.

The chain joins TRBV25-1 to TRBJ2-2; D uncertain. CDR1 and CDR2 from the germline V gene are MGHDK and SYGVNS. Between the trimmed V and J ends, which lost 2 bases and 0 bases, there was a span of 13 bases. The length of the CDR3 is 17 residues. The chain's CDR3 is CASSEGFVYANTGELFF. The CDR3 DNA sequence: TGTGCCAGCAGTGAAGGCTTTGTCTACGCGAACACCGGGGAGCTGTTTTTT.

This clone was counted a single time. This chain connects TRBV19 to TRBJ2-5, with TRBD2 as a possible D gene (6 bases). The V and J ends lost 3 bases and 5 bases respectively, with 13 bases between them. The CDR3 has 14 amino acids. CDR1 LNHDA and CDR2 SQIVND come from the germline V gene (reference sequence). The CDR3 DNA follows: TGTGCCAGTAGTATTTTGGAGGGTAGTGAGACCCAGTACTTC. This codes for CASSILEGSETQYF.

The chain couples TRBV30 to TRBJ1-5, with TRBD1 identical over 7 bases. Germline V gene lookup returns CDR1 GTSNPN and CDR2 SVGIG (reference sequence). The V gene end was trimmed by 5 bases and the J gene end by 7 bases; junction bases not matched to a gene: 11. CDR3 length: 14 residues. The CDR3: CAWAPGQNSQPQHF. The CDR3 DNA reads as TGTGCCTGGGCCCCGGGACAGAATAGCCAGCCCCAGCATTTT.

This chain joins TRBV14 and TRBJ2-1; the D is unclear. The V end lost 0 bases, the J end lost 10 bases, and 10 bases lay between the germline ends. The germline gives CDR1 SGHDN, CDR2 FVKESK. The CDR3 loop spans 13 amino acids. CDR3 sequence reads: CASSQDQNGEQFF. The CDR3 DNA reads as TGTGCCAGCAGCCAAGATCAAAACGGGGAGCAGTTCTTC.